This T cell receptor beta chain was captured in a study of T cell changes during pregnancy in multiple sclerosis. Repertoires were generated with immunoSEQ multiplex PCR, while TCRdb's copy carries only in-frame clones and drops some. Of approximately 44,000 clones in the sample, around 92% are singletons; the top ten hold around 0.5%. V lost 6 bases and J lost 2, with 8 bases in between. The CDR3 totals 13 residues. Germline-derived CDR1 and CDR2 are MDHEN and SYDVKM. The chain is built from TRBV28 and TRBJ1-3; D ambiguous. This material consisted of CD4+ T cells from peripheral blood mononuclear cells, taken in the second trimester of pregnancy. The TCR was taken from a female donor in good health, enrolled as a control in a pregnancy study. CDR3 in amino acids: CASSLVAGNTIYF. In nucleotides, the CDR3 is TGTGCCAGCAGCCTCGTAGCTGGAAACACCATATATTTT.